This is a list of T cell receptor beta chains from one sample in a study of blood T cell repertoires in COVID-19. The protocol was immunoSEQ multiplex PCR, while the TCRdb copy is restricted to in-frame clones and leaves out a portion. The table includes a few hundred thousand clones, about four fifths detected once. Sequenced material: peripheral blood. The origin of the receptors is a woman between 18 and 29 years old with acute or convalescent COVID-19. CDR3s leave out the opening cysteine and the closing phenylalanine or tryptophan. The D gene is left open where the match is weak. A row's size may be missing; if present it is once, few, many or a size class.

. . TRBV15 ATSREVNEQF
. few TRBV18 ASSPTGYTGELF
TRBD1 . TRBV7-2 ASSLGGQGGREQY
TRBD2 many TRBV6-2/TRBV6-3 ASSYSETSGRFRETQY
. . TRBV7-2 ASSLPGTSGYT
. . TRBV5-1 ASRAGETQY
. . TRBV19 ASSIEVRNAEAF
. few TRBV20-1 SASPRGAIYGYT
. . TRBV6-1 ASSEFGEPSWNNEQF
TRBD1 . TRBV18 ASSPGQGPYNEQF
. . TRBV7-2 ASSLENRAGYGYT
. . TRBV28 ASSLFGKASRRGEQF
. . TRBV28 ASSLWYQGDSPLH
. . TRBV27 ASSLSQAPNTEAF
. . TRBV10-3 AISEVVQGPYNEQF
TRBD1 . TRBV29-1 SVHPGQGSTGELF
. . TRBV6-5 ASSYGVGSLYNEQF
. . TRBV5-5 ASSLAGQGGHEQY
. . TRBV7-8 ASSGHRAEKLF
. . TRBV27 ASQSYAGASNYGYT
. . TRBV18 ASSPSLTAANTEAF
TRBD1 . TRBV11-1 ASSGGDRAAWEQY
TRBD2 . TRBV6-6 ATVGAGVSYEQY
. . TRBV18 ASSGETPNQPQH
. . TRBV27 ASSSSPGRGGTEAF
TRBD2 . TRBV25-1 ASRGAGGSEQF
. . TRBV5-1 ASSPEWTGVGTQY
TRBD1 few TRBV11-1 ASSLGGTGGNEQF
TRBD2 . TRBV7-9 ASSPSIAGGSNNEQF
. . TRBV6-1 ASSEGSAYSNQPQH
. . TRBV4-3 ASSQDGGRRGNQPQH
. . TRBV29-1 SVEDRPGSGYT
TRBD2 . TRBV27 ASSYSGLAGGTYEQY
TRBD1 once TRBV7-2 ASSRGTGDEQY
TRBD1 few TRBV18 ASSPEQGNSGNTIY
. few TRBV4-2 ASSQDPVRTSPYEQY
. once TRBV7-2 ASSLGNSHLMNTEAF
TRBD1 . TRBV5-4 ASSLEGTGGGYT
TRBD1 once TRBV4-2 ASTEGARDTGELF
TRBD2 . TRBV28 ASSLMTSTSYNEQF
TRBD1 . TRBV3-1/TRBV3-2 ASSQTGINYGYT
. . TRBV19 ASSISGLAEAF
TRBD1 few TRBV6-2/TRBV6-3 ASSHRQGLGNEQF
. . TRBV29-1 SVEFGGGDEQY
. . TRBV28 ASSPWTIDSSGANVLT
TRBD1 . TRBV4-3 ASSQGDRDEEKLF
TRBD2 . TRBV25-1 ASTRGLERETQY
. . TRBV10-3 AISEKGGGGYT
. . TRBV7-3 ASSLRGDQPQH
. . TRBV6-1 ASSEWEDTLFHGYT
. . TRBV6-6 ASRIQGGFYEQY
TRBD2 . TRBV4-2 ASSQETSGSAGANVLT
. few TRBV7-9 ASSPEEAYEQY
. . TRBV30 AWSGTSLSEQY
TRBD1 . TRBV27 ASTGQSTDTQY